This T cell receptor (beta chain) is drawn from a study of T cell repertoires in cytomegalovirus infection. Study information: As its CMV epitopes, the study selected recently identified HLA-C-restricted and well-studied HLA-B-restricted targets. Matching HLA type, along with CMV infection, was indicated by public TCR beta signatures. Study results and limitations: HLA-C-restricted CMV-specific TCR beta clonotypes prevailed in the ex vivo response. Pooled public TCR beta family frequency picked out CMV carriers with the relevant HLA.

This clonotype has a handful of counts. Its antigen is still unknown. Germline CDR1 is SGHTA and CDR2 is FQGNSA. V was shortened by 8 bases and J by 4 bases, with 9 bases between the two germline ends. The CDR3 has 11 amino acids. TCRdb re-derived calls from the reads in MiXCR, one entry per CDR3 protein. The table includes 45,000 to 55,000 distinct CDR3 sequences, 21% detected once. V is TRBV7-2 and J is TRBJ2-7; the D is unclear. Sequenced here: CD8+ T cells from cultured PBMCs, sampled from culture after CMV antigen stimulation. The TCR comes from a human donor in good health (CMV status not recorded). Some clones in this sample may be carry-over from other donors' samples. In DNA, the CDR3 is TGTGCCAGCGCAGAAGGGTACGAGCAGTACTTC. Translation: CASAEGYEQYF.